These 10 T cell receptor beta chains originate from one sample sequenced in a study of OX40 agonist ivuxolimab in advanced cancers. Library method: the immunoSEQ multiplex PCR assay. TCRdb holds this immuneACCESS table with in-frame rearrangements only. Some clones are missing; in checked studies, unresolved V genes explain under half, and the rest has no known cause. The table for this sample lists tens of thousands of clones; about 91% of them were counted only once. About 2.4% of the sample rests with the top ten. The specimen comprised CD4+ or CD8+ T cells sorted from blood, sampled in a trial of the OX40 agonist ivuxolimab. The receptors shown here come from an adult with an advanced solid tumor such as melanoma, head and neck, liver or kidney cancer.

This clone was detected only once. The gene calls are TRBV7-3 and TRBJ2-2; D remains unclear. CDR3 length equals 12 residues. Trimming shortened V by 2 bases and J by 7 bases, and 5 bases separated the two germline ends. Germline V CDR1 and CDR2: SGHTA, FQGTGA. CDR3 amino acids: CASSLLGGELFF. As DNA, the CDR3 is TGTGCCAGCAGCTTACTCGGCGGGGAGCTGTTTTTT.

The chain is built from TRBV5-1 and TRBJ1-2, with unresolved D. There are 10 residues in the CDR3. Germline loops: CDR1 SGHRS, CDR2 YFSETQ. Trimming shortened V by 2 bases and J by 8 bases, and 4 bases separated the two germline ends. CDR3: CASSFPGYTF. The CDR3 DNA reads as TGCGCCAGCAGCTTCCCCGGCTACACCTTC.

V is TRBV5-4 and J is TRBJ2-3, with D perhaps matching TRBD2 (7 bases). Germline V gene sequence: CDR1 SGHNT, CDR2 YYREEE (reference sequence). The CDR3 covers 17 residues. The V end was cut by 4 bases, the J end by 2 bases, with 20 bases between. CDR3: CASSPPGASGYTDTQYF. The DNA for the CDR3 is TGTGCCAGCAGCCCACCAGGGGCTAGCGGATACACAGATACGCAGTATTTT.

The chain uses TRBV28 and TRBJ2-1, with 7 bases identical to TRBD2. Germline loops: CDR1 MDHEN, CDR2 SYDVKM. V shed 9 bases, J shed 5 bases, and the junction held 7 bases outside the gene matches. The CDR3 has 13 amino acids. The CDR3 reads CASYRDYNNEQFF. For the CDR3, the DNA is TGTGCCAGTTACCGGGACTACAACAATGAGCAGTTCTTC.

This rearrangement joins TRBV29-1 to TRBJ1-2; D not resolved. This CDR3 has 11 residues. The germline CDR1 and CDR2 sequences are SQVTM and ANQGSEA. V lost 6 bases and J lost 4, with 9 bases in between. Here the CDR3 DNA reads TGCAGCGTCCGCGACATCTATGGCTACACCTTC. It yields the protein CSVRDIYGYTF.

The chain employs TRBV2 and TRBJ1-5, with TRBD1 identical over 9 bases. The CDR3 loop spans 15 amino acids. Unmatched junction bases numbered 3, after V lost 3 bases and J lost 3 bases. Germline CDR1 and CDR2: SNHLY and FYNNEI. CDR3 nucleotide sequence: TGTGCCAGCAGTGACTGGACAGGGGTCAATCAGCCCCAGCATTTT. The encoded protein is CASSDWTGVNQPQHF.

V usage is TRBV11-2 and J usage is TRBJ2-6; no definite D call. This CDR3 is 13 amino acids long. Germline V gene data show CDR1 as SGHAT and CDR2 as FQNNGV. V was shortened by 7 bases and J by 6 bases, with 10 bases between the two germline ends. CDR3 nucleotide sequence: TGTGCCAGCACCGTGTTGGTGGCCAACGTCCTGACTTTC. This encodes CASTVLVANVLTF.

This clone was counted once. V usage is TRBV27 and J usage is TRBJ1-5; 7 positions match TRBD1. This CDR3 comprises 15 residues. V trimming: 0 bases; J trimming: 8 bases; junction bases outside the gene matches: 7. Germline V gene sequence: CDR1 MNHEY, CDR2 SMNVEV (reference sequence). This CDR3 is CASSLSGTVLKPQHF. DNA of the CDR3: TGTGCCAGCAGTTTATCCGGGACAGTTTTAAAGCCCCAGCATTTT.

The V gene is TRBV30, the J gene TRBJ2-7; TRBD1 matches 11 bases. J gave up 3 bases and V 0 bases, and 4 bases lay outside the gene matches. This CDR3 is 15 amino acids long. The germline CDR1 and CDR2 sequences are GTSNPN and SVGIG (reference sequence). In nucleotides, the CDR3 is TGTGCCTGGAGTGTGCGGACAGGGGGCCTCTACGAGCAGTACTTC. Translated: CAWSVRTGGLYEQYF.

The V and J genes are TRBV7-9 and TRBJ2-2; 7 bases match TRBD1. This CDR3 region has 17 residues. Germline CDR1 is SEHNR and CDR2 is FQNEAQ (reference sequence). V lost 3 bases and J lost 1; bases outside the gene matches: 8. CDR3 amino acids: CASSFRTGPMNTGELFF. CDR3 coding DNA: TGTGCCAGCAGCTTCCGGACAGGACCGATGAACACCGGGGAGCTGTTTTTT. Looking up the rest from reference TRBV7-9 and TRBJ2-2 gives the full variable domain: DTGVSQNPRHKITKRGQNVTFRCDPISEHNRLYWYRQTLGQGPEFLTYFQNEAQLEKSRLLSDRFSAERPKGSFSTLEIQRTEQGDSAMYLCASSFRTGPMNTGELFFGEGSRLTVL.